This TCR beta chain stems from a study of shared clonotypes between healthy human individuals. Findings and caveats of the study: For sorted subsets, rarefaction showed incomplete sequencing despite large depth.

Donors, healthy HIV-negative adults, lacked recent acute infections or vaccinations. Only in-frame clones appear in the TCRdb table, and some are missing; sequencing was by immunoSEQ multiplex PCR. Here the sample spans 1 million to 1.2 million clones, 77% being singletons. Turning to this clone: The target antigen is unknown. Other DNA sequences in this sample translate to the same CDR3.

Specimen: memory CD4+ T cells from PBMCs. This sample's subset: CD45RA-negative fraction. The sequence came from a man aged 18 to 35 in good health. Some clones in this sample may be carry-over from other donors' samples.

The CDR3 DNA is TGTGCCAGCAGCGTAGGACAGGGGGGCCCCTACGAGCAGTACTTC. Its protein product is CASSVGQGGPYEQYF. The V call is TRBV9, the J call TRBJ2-7; 9 nucleotides agree with TRBD1. Germline V gene sequence: CDR1 SGDLS, CDR2 YYNGEE. After removal of 0 bases from V and 2 bases from J, the junction contained 3 bases not matched to a gene. This CDR3 contains 15 residues.